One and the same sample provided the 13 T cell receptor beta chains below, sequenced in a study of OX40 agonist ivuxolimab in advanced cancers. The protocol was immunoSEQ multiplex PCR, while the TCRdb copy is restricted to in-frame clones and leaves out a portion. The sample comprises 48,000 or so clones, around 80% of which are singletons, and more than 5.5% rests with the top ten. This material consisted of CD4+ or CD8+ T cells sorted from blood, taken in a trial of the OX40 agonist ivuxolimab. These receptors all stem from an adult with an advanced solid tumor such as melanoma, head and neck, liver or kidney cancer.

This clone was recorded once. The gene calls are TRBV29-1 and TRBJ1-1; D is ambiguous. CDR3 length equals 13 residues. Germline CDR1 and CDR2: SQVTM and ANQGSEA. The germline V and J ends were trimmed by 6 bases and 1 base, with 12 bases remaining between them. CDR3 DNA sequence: TGCAGCGTCTCTTCCGGGCGGAACACTGAAGCTTTCTTT. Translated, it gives CSVSSGRNTEAFF.

CDR3 residues: CASSLTGGSSEKLFF. In nucleotides, the CDR3 is TGCGCCAGCAGCTTGACAGGGGGCTCTAGTGAAAAACTGTTTTTT. The chain has TRBV5-1 and TRBJ1-4; 9 nucleotides agree with TRBD1. Germline CDR1 reads SGHRS; CDR2 reads YFSETQ. This CDR3 comprises 15 residues. J was trimmed by 7 bases and V by 1 base; bases with no gene match: 5.

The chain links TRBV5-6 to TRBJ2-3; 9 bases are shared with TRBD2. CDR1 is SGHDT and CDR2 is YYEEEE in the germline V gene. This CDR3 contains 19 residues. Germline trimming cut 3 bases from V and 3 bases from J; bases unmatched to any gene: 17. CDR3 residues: CASSSLTSGKPGRTDTQYF. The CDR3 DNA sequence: TGTGCCAGCAGCTCGTTGACTAGCGGCAAACCCGGACGTACAGATACGCAGTATTTT. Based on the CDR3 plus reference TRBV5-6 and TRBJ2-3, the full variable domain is DAGVTQSPTHLIKTRGQQVTLRCSPKSGHDTVSWYQQALGQGPQFIFQYYEEEERQRGNFPDRFSGHQFPNYSSELNVNALLLGDSALYLCASSSLTSGKPGRTDTQYFGPGTRLTVL.

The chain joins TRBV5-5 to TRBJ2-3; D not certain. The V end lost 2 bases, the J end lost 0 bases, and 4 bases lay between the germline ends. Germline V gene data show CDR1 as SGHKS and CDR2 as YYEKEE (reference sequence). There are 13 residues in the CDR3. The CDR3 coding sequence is TGTGCCAGCAGCTTTCCTAGCACAGATACGCAGTATTTT. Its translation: CASSFPSTDTQYF.

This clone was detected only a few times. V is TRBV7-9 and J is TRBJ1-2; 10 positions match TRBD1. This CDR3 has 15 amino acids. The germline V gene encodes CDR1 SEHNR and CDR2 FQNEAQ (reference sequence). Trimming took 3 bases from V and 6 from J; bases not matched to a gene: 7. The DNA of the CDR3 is TGTGCCAGCAGCTTCTCCGGACAGGGGGTTGATGGCTACACCTTC. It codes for CASSFSGQGVDGYTF.

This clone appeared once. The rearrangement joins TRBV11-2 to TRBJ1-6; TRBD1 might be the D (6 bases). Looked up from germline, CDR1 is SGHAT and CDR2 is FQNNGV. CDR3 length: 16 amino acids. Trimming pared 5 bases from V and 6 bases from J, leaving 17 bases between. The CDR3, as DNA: TGTGCCAGCAGCATCAACACAGGGATGGGTAATTCACCCCTCCACTTT. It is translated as CASSINTGMGNSPLHF.

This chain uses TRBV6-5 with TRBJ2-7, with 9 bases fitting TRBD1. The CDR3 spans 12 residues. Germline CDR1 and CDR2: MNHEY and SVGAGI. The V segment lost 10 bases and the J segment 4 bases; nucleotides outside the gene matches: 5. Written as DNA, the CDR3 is TGTGCCACCCAGACAGGGGGGTACGAGCAGTACTTC. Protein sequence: CATQTGGYEQYF.

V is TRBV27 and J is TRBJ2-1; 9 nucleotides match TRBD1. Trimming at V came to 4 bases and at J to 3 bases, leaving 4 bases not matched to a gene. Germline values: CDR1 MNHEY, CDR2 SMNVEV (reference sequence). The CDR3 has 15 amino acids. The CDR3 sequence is CASSSGQGHYNEQFF. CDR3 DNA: TGTGCCAGCAGTTCGGGACAGGGACACTACAATGAGCAGTTCTTC.

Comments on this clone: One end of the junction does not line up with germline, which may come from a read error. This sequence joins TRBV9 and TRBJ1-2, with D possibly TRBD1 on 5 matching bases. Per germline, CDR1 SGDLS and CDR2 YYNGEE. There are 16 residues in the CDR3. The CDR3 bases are TGTGCCAGCAACGTAGGGCTGGGGCGCCAGGACTACGGCTACACCTTC. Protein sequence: CASNVGLGRQDYGYTF.

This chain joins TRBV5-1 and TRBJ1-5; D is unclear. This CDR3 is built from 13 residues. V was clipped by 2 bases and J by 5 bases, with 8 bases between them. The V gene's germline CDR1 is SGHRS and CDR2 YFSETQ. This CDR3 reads CASSFFPDQPQHF. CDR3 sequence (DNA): TGCGCCAGCAGCTTTTTCCCGGATCAGCCCCAGCATTTT. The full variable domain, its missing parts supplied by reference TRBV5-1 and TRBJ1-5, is KAGVTQTPRYLIKTRGQQVTLSCSPISGHRSVSWYQQTPGQGLQFLFEYFSETQRNKGNFPGRFSGRQFSNSRSEMNVSTLELGDSALYLCASSFFPDQPQHFGDGTRLSIL.

The CDR3 loop is CASSVDRGDNNSPLHF. The CDR3 DNA reads TGCGCCAGCAGCGTGGACAGGGGGGACAATAATTCACCCCTCCACTTT. This sequence joins TRBV5-1 and TRBJ1-6, with TRBD1 matching over 10 bases. With V trimmed by 4 bases and J by 5 bases, 6 bases remained unmatched. CDR3 length: 16 amino acids. Germline V lookup: CDR1 SGHRS, CDR2 YFSETQ.

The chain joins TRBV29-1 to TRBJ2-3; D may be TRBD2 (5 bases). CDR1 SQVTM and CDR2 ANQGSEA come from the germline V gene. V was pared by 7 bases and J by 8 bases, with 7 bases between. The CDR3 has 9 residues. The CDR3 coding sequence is TGCAGCGCGGGAAGTACGCAGTATTTT. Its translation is CSAGSTQYF.

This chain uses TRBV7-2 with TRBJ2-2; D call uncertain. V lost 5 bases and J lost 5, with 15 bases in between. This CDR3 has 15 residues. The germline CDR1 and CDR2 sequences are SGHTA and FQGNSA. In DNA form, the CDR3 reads TGTGCCAGCAGCGAGAGGCGAGTCCGGACCGGGGAGCTGTTTTTT. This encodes CASSERRVRTGELFF.